Included here is one T cell receptor beta chain sequence, with context. This sample was taken from a study of tumor T cells in aggressive B-cell lymphoma. TCRdb keeps only in-frame clones here, not all; method: immunoSEQ multiplex PCR. The data show several thousand clones, roughly four fifths seen once. The sequence came from an adult with diffuse large B cell lymphoma. Sequenced input: tumor tissue.

CDR3 loop: CASSIDRVTSGNTIYF. As DNA, the CDR3 is TGTGCCAGTAGTATCGACAGGGTAACCTCTGGAAACACCATATATTTT. The rearrangement joins TRBV19 to TRBJ1-3; 7 bases map to TRBD1. The germline CDR1 and CDR2 sequences are LNHDA and SQIVND (reference sequence). The length of the CDR3 is 16 residues. J lost 0 bases, V lost 3 bases, and 5 bases had no gene match.